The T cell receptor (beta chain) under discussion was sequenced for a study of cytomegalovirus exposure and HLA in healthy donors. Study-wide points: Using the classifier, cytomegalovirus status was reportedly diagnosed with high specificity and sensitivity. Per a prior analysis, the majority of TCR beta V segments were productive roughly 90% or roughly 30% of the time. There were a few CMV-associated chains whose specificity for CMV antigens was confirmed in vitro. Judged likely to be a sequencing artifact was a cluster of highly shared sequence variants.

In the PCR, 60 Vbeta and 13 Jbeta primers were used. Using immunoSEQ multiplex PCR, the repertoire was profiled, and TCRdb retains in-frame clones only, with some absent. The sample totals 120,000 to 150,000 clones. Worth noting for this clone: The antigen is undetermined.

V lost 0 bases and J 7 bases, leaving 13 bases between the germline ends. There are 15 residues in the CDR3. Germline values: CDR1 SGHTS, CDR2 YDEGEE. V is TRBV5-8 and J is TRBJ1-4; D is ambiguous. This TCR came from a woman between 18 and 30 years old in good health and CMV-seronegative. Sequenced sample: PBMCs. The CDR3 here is CASSLVAGRSEKLFF. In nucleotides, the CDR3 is TGTGCCAGCAGCTTGGTTGCGGGCCGTAGTGAAAAACTGTTTTTT. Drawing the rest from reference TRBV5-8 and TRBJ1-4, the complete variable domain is EAGVTQSPTHLIKTRGQQATLRCSPISGHTSVYWYQQALGLGLQFLLWYDEGEERNRGNFPPRFSGRQFPNYSSELNVNALELEDSALYLCASSLVAGRSEKLFFGSGTQLSVL.